This is a list of T cell receptor beta chains from one sample in a study of cytomegalovirus exposure and HLA in healthy donors. The data were produced by immunoSEQ multiplex PCR, yet TCRdb's version contains in-frame clones alone and is incomplete. Here the sample spans 150,000 to 200,000 clones, over 75% being singletons. Sequenced input: PBMCs. The receptors were sampled from a man aged 55 to 70 in good health and CMV-seronegative. CDR3s include the opening cysteine and the closing phenylalanine or tryptophan. D genes are given only for firm matches. Clone size is shown for a subset of rows, as once, few, many or a class of expanded clone.

D gene: TRBD1
clone size: -
V gene: TRBV4-3
J gene: TRBJ1-4
CDR3 protein: CASRGQGVGNEKLFF
CDR3 DNA: TGCGCCAGCAGGGGACAGGGGGTTGGTAATGAAAAACTGTTTTTT

D gene: TRBD1
clone size: -
V gene: TRBV29-1
J gene: TRBJ1-2
CDR3 protein: CSVGDREVYGYTF
CDR3 DNA: TGCAGCGTGGGGGACAGGGAGGTCTATGGCTACACCTTC

D gene: TRBD2
clone size: -
V gene: TRBV6-5
J gene: TRBJ2-1
CDR3 protein: CASSYTREPGNEQFF
CDR3 DNA: TGTGCCAGCAGTTACACGCGGGAGCCGGGCAATGAGCAGTTCTTC

D gene: TRBD1
clone size: -
V gene: TRBV9
J gene: TRBJ1-2
CDR3 protein: CASSPRQGTGANYGYTF
CDR3 DNA: TGTGCCAGCAGCCCAAGGCAGGGGACAGGGGCTAACTATGGCTACACCTTC

D gene: TRBD1
clone size: -
V gene: TRBV30
J gene: TRBJ2-1
CDR3 protein: CAWTLDRGYEQFF
CDR3 DNA: TGTGCCTGGACTTTGGACAGGGGTTATGAGCAGTTCTTC

D gene: TRBD1
clone size: -
V gene: TRBV18
J gene: TRBJ2-1
CDR3 protein: CASSPREQGLVNEQFF
CDR3 DNA: TGTGCCAGCTCACCACGGGAACAGGGGTTAGTGAATGAGCAGTTCTTC

D gene: -
clone size: -
V gene: TRBV21-1
J gene: TRBJ2-3
CDR3 protein: CASSNPGGNTDTQYF
CDR3 DNA: TGTGCCAGCAGCAACCCGGGGGGGAACACAGATACGCAGTATTTT

D gene: -
clone size: -
V gene: TRBV5-4
J gene: TRBJ2-3
CDR3 protein: CASSSPVVGGGRADTQYF
CDR3 DNA: TGTGCCAGCAGCTCCCCGGTGGTTGGGGGGGGCCGCGCAGATACGCAGTATTTT

D gene: -
clone size: -
V gene: TRBV7-9
J gene: TRBJ2-3
CDR3 protein: CASSLGAGLPSTDTQYF
CDR3 DNA: TGTGCCAGCAGCTTAGGGGCGGGTCTCCCTAGCACAGATACGCAGTATTTT

D gene: TRBD2
clone size: -
V gene: TRBV6-5
J gene: TRBJ2-7
CDR3 protein: CASNGLAGVNEQYF
CDR3 DNA: TGTGCCAGCAACGGACTAGCGGGAGTCAACGAGCAGTACTTC

D gene: TRBD2
clone size: -
V gene: TRBV19
J gene: TRBJ2-1
CDR3 protein: CASSISSSGHNEQFF
CDR3 DNA: TGTGCCAGTAGTATCAGTTCTAGCGGTCACAATGAGCAGTTCTTC

D gene: TRBD2
clone size: -
V gene: TRBV4-1
J gene: TRBJ2-7
CDR3 protein: CASSQQRLAGPLEQYF
CDR3 DNA: TGCGCCAGCAGCCAGCAAAGACTAGCGGGACCGCTCGAGCAGTACTTC

D gene: TRBD1
clone size: few
V gene: TRBV19
J gene: TRBJ1-2
CDR3 protein: CASSFPGGDGWYTF
CDR3 DNA: TGTGCCAGTAGTTTTCCAGGGGGTGACGGGTGGTACACCTTC

D gene: -
clone size: -
V gene: TRBV7-6
J gene: TRBJ2-7
CDR3 protein: CASSPGSRYEQYF
CDR3 DNA: TGTGCCAGCAGCCCAGGGTCCCGCTACGAGCAGTACTTC

D gene: TRBD2
clone size: -
V gene: TRBV10-2
J gene: TRBJ2-3
CDR3 protein: CASSERGLAGGWTDTQYF
CDR3 DNA: TGCGCCAGCAGTGAGCGGGGACTAGCGGGGGGGTGGACAGATACGCAGTATTTT

D gene: TRBD2
clone size: -
V gene: TRBV7-9
J gene: TRBJ2-2
CDR3 protein: CASSPLPSGGSTGELFF
CDR3 DNA: TGTGCCAGCAGCCCACTACCTAGCGGGGGCTCCACCGGGGAGCTGTTTTTT

D gene: TRBD1
clone size: few
V gene: TRBV9
J gene: TRBJ1-5
CDR3 protein: CASDRAHYSNQPQHF
CDR3 DNA: TGTGCCAGCGACAGGGCCCACTATAGCAATCAGCCCCAGCATTTT

D gene: TRBD2
clone size: -
V gene: TRBV29-1
J gene: TRBJ2-5
CDR3 protein: CSVEGTSGYQETQYF
CDR3 DNA: TGCAGCGTTGAAGGGACTAGCGGGTACCAAGAGACCCAGTACTTC

D gene: TRBD1
clone size: few
V gene: TRBV27
J gene: TRBJ2-7
CDR3 protein: CASSSGQAYYEQYF
CDR3 DNA: TGTGCCAGCAGTTCGGGACAGGCCTACTACGAGCAGTACTTC

D gene: TRBD1
clone size: -
V gene: TRBV18
J gene: TRBJ1-2
CDR3 protein: CASSPNTDRGNGYTF
CDR3 DNA: TGTGCCAGCTCACCCAACACAGACAGGGGCAATGGCTACACCTTC

D gene: -
clone size: -
V gene: TRBV6-1
J gene: TRBJ1-2
CDR3 protein: CASSDGGGYTF
CDR3 DNA: TGTGCCAGCAGTGATGGCGGAGGCTACACCTTC

D gene: -
clone size: -
V gene: TRBV7-6
J gene: TRBJ2-7
CDR3 protein: CASSHDRTSYEQYF
CDR3 DNA: TGTGCCAGCAGTCATGACAGGACCTCCTACGAGCAGTACTTC

D gene: TRBD1
clone size: -
V gene: TRBV10-3
J gene: TRBJ1-1
CDR3 protein: CAISPDRRGGEAFF
CDR3 DNA: TGTGCCATCAGCCCGGACAGGAGAGGTGGTGAAGCTTTCTTT

D gene: TRBD1
clone size: -
V gene: TRBV5-1
J gene: TRBJ2-5
CDR3 protein: CASSFRTGQETQYF
CDR3 DNA: TGCGCCAGCAGCTTTCGGACAGGGCAAGAGACCCAGTACTTC

D gene: -
clone size: -
V gene: TRBV19
J gene: TRBJ1-1
CDR3 protein: CASIPEGGLNTEAFF
CDR3 DNA: TGTGCCAGTATCCCGGAGGGGGGGCTGAACACTGAAGCTTTCTTT

D gene: -
clone size: few
V gene: TRBV5-1
J gene: TRBJ1-1
CDR3 protein: CASSPFDRDTEAFF
CDR3 DNA: TGCGCCAGCAGCCCTTTTGACAGAGACACTGAAGCTTTCTTT

D gene: TRBD2
clone size: -
V gene: TRBV7-6
J gene: TRBJ2-1
CDR3 protein: CASSRSGGNYNEQFF
CDR3 DNA: TGTGCCAGCAGCCGAAGCGGGGGAAATTACAATGAGCAGTTCTTC

D gene: -
clone size: -
V gene: TRBV6-6
J gene: TRBJ2-5
CDR3 protein: CASSPGVMGETQYF
CDR3 DNA: TGTGCCAGCAGCCCAGGGGTAATGGGGGAGACCCAGTACTTC

D gene: -
clone size: few
V gene: TRBV19
J gene: TRBJ1-1
CDR3 protein: CASSARQNLNTEAFF
CDR3 DNA: TGTGCCAGTAGCGCCAGACAGAATTTGAACACTGAAGCTTTCTTT

D gene: -
clone size: few
V gene: TRBV5-1
J gene: TRBJ1-1
CDR3 protein: CASSLWAGVVNTEAFF
CDR3 DNA: TGCGCCAGCAGCTTGTGGGCAGGGGTGGTAAACACTGAAGCTTTCTTT

D gene: TRBD1
clone size: -
V gene: TRBV5-6
J gene: TRBJ2-7
CDR3 protein: CASSSGQSYGEQYF
CDR3 DNA: TGTGCCAGCAGCTCGGGACAGTCCTACGGTGAGCAGTACTTC

D gene: TRBD2
clone size: -
V gene: TRBV4-3
J gene: TRBJ2-3
CDR3 protein: CASSQGAGASTDTQYF
CDR3 DNA: TGCGCCAGCAGCCAAGGAGCGGGAGCTAGCACAGATACGCAGTATTTT

D gene: -
clone size: few
V gene: TRBV7-2
J gene: TRBJ2-7
CDR3 protein: CASSPLYEQYF
CDR3 DNA: TGTGCCAGCAGCCCCCTCTACGAGCAGTACTTC

D gene: TRBD2
clone size: once
V gene: TRBV29-1
J gene: TRBJ2-2
CDR3 protein: CSVEDILAGGSFGELFF
CDR3 DNA: TGCAGCGTTGAAGATATACTAGCGGGAGGGTCGTTCGGGGAGCTGTTTTTT

D gene: TRBD2
clone size: -
V gene: TRBV19
J gene: TRBJ2-7
CDR3 protein: CASSIRSGRGGFLFEQYF
CDR3 DNA: TGTGCCAGTAGTATACGCTCGGGTCGGGGAGGGTTCCTCTTCGAGCAGTACTTC

D gene: -
clone size: -
V gene: TRBV2
J gene: TRBJ1-5
CDR3 protein: CASSEAQLQNF
CDR3 DNA: TGTGCCAGCAGTGAAGCACAGCTCCAGAATTTT

D gene: TRBD1
clone size: -
V gene: TRBV2
J gene: TRBJ1-6
CDR3 protein: CAGKKGTGRNSPLHF
CDR3 DNA: TGTGCCGGAAAAAAGGGGACAGGACGTAATTCACCCCTCCACTTT

D gene: -
clone size: -
V gene: TRBV5-1
J gene: TRBJ1-4
CDR3 protein: CASSFRTASTNEKLFF
CDR3 DNA: TGCGCCAGCAGCTTCCGGACAGCTTCAACTAATGAAAAACTGTTTTTT

D gene: TRBD2
clone size: few
V gene: TRBV27
J gene: TRBJ2-7
CDR3 protein: CASSSPLAGEGEQYF
CDR3 DNA: TGTGCCAGCAGCTCACCCTTAGCGGGAGAAGGCGAGCAGTACTTC

D gene: -
clone size: -
V gene: TRBV7-9
J gene: TRBJ1-2
CDR3 protein: CASPARADESGYTF
CDR3 DNA: TGTGCCAGCCCCGCCAGGGCCGACGAGAGTGGCTACACCTTC

D gene: -
clone size: few
V gene: TRBV18
J gene: TRBJ1-6
CDR3 protein: CASSPSPWQNNSPLHF
CDR3 DNA: TGTGCCAGCTCACCCTCGCCCTGGCAGAATAATTCACCCCTCCACTTT

D gene: TRBD1
clone size: -
V gene: TRBV2
J gene: TRBJ1-1
CDR3 protein: CASSDYRGSEAFF
CDR3 DNA: TGTGCCAGCAGTGACTACAGGGGATCTGAAGCTTTCTTT

D gene: -
clone size: -
V gene: TRBV20-1
J gene: TRBJ1-5
CDR3 protein: CSARVAAEQHF
CDR3 DNA: TGCAGTGCTAGAGTGGCGGCAGAACAGCATTTT

D gene: TRBD1
clone size: -
V gene: TRBV7-8
J gene: TRBJ2-2
CDR3 protein: CASSSYRGSGELFF
CDR3 DNA: TGTGCCAGCAGCTCATACAGGGGTTCCGGGGAGCTGTTTTTT

D gene: TRBD2
clone size: -
V gene: TRBV9
J gene: TRBJ2-1
CDR3 protein: CASSPRPGLASYNEQFF
CDR3 DNA: TGTGCCAGCAGCCCCCGCCCCGGACTAGCGTCCTACAATGAGCAGTTCTTC

D gene: -
clone size: -
V gene: TRBV5-1
J gene: TRBJ1-2
CDR3 protein: CASSLGGPNYGYTF
CDR3 DNA: TGCGCCAGCAGCTTGGGGGGGCCGAACTATGGCTACACCTTC

D gene: TRBD2
clone size: -
V gene: TRBV6-5
J gene: TRBJ2-1
CDR3 protein: CASSYRTSLNEQFF
CDR3 DNA: TGTGCCAGCAGTTACAGGACTAGCCTCAATGAGCAGTTCTTC

D gene: TRBD2
clone size: -
V gene: TRBV9
J gene: TRBJ2-3
CDR3 protein: CASSHGTAGVTTDTQYF
CDR3 DNA: TGTGCCAGCAGCCACGGAACAGCGGGAGTAACCACAGATACGCAGTATTTT

D gene: TRBD1
clone size: -
V gene: TRBV19
J gene: TRBJ2-5
CDR3 protein: CASRSGQGRGETQYF
CDR3 DNA: TGTGCCAGTAGATCGGGACAGGGGAGAGGTGAGACCCAGTACTTC

D gene: -
clone size: -
V gene: TRBV30
J gene: TRBJ2-4
CDR3 protein: CAWSNTDYLAKNIQYF
CDR3 DNA: TGTGCCTGGAGTAACACAGATTATTTAGCCAAAAACATTCAGTACTTC

D gene: TRBD2
clone size: -
V gene: TRBV28
J gene: TRBJ2-7
CDR3 protein: CASSSPAGGHYEQYF
CDR3 DNA: TGTGCCAGCAGTTCCCCCGCGGGGGGACACTACGAGCAGTACTTC